Here is one T cell receptor beta chain with its context. This CDR3 is missing its conserved last phenylalanine or tryptophan, likely due to a read error. With V trimmed by 4 bases and J by 2 bases, 8 bases remained unmatched. This CDR3 has 16 amino acids. Germline V gene sequence: CDR1 MNHEY, CDR2 SVGAGI. The sample belongs to a study of tumor-infiltrating lymphocytes in primary liver carcinoma. On the study more broadly: The patient group consisted of men and women aged 30 to 69 years. Tumor lesions were T1-T3 N0M0 and spanned roughly 4 to 11 cm.

TCR beta cDNA was prepared out of 500 ng total RNA by means of a constant-region primer. Libraries covering TCR beta were generated through three nested multiplex PCR rounds (using a slightly modified ARM-PCR). Each of the first two PCR rounds ran roughly 9 cycles with TRBV1-TRBV30 forward and C-beta reverse primers. TCRdb processed the multiplex PCR reads anew with MiXCR; each CDR3 protein has one entry. The sample contains roughly 100,000 distinct CDR3 sequences, approximately 78% of which appear only once. Co-extraction of both nucleic acids (RNA and DNA) used about 19-33 mg of unsorted bulk tissue. Chronic HBV infection, untreated so far, was present in the patients. Collection of samples drew on five separate regions of each tumor.

The chain employs TRBV6-5 and TRBJ2-3; 8 bases are a match to TRBD2. The source material was liver tumor tissue from sampling region 3. The subset was: tumor region T3, left-lateral pole. This TCR was recovered from a man aged 40-49 years with primary liver carcinoma and hepatitis B virus infection. CDR3 in amino acids: CASSCSLAGYTDTQYL. DNA of the CDR3: TGTGCCAGCAGTTGCTCTTTAGCGGGGTACACAGATACGCAGTATTTA.